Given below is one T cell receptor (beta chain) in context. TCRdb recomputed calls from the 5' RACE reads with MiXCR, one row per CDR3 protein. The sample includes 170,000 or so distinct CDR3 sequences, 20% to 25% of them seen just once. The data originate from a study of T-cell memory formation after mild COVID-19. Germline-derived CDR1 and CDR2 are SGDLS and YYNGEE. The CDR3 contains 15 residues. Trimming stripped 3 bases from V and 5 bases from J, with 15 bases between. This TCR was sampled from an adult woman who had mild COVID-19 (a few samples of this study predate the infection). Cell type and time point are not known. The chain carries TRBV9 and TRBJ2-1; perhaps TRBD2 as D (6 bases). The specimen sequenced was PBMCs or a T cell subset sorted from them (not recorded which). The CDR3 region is CASSAIRASDNEQFF. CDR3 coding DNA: TGTGCCAGCAGCGCCATTCGGGCTAGCGACAATGAGCAGTTCTTC.